The present entry profiles one T cell receptor beta chain with its context. Antigen: not known. The data are from a study of cytomegalovirus exposure and HLA in healthy donors. Vbeta (60) and Jbeta (13) primers were used in the PCR. Repertoires were generated with immunoSEQ multiplex PCR, while TCRdb's copy carries only in-frame clones and drops some. Of more than 70,000 clones listed, 77% were seen once; the top ten hold more than 2.5%. Study-level points and caveats: Cytomegalovirus association was assigned to more than 150 TCR beta chains. Under in vitro conditions, a few CMV-associated chains were confirmed as specific for CMV antigens.

Germline V CDR1 and CDR2: LGHNT, FRNRAP. V lost 6 bases, J lost 6 bases, and 8 bases stayed unmatched. This CDR3 has 14 residues. The origin of this receptor is a man aged 50-59 years in good health and CMV-seropositive. The J gene is TRBJ1-5, the V gene TRBV12-5, with 7 bases identical to TRBD1. What was sequenced was PBMCs. This CDR3 is CASGKDRAGQPQHF. In nucleotides, the CDR3 is TGTGCTAGTGGCAAAGACAGGGCGGGTCAGCCCCAGCATTTT.